This TCR beta chain was sequenced during a study of blood T cell repertoires in COVID-19. Study-level information: There were acute and convalescent COVID-19 samples, and they came from the United States, Italy and Spain. Nucleic acid was either cDNA or gDNA, and it came from T cells, B-cell-depleted T cells, or PBMCs.

Original methodology: For nucleated cells, counts were estimated from reference gene primer amplification. The data were produced by immunoSEQ multiplex PCR, yet TCRdb's version contains in-frame clones alone and is incomplete. From that table come the V and J calls and clone size; the DNA was used to work out D and trimming. Here the sample spans under 200,000 clones, about nine tenths being singletons. Trimming cost V 3 bases and J 8 bases, with 14 bases left between them. The CDR3 covers 15 residues. The germline V gene has CDR1 LGHDT and CDR2 YNNKEL (reference sequence). The J gene is TRBJ1-6, the V gene TRBV3-1 (or the pseudogene TRBV3-2); D possibly corresponds to TRBD1 (5 bases). This TCR was recovered from a man aged 65-85 years with acute or convalescent COVID-19. The source material was peripheral blood. CDR3 in DNA: TGTGCCAGCAGCCAGGGGGGGACGGGTTATTCACCCCTCCACTTT. This sequence encodes CASSQGGTGYSPLHF.